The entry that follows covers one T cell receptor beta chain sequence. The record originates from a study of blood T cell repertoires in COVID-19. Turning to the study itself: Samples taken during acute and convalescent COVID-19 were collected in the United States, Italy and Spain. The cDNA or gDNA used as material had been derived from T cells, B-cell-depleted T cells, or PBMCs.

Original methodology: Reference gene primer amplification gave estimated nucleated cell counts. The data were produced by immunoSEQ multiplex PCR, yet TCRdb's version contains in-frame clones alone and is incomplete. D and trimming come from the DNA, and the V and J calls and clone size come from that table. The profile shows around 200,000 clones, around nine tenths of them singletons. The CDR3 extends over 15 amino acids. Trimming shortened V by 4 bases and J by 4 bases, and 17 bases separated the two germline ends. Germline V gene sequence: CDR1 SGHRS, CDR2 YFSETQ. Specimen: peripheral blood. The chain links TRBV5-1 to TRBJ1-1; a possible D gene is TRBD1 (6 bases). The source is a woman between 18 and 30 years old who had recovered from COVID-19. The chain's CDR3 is CASSPRTGIGTEAFF. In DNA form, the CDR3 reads TGCGCCAGCAGCCCCAGAACAGGGATTGGCACTGAAGCTTTCTTT. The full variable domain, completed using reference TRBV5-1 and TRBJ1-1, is KAGVTQTPRYLIKTRGQQVTLSCSPISGHRSVSWYQQTPGQGLQFLFEYFSETQRNKGNFPGRFSGRQFSNSRSEMNVSTLELGDSALYLCASSPRTGIGTEAFFGQGTRLTVV.